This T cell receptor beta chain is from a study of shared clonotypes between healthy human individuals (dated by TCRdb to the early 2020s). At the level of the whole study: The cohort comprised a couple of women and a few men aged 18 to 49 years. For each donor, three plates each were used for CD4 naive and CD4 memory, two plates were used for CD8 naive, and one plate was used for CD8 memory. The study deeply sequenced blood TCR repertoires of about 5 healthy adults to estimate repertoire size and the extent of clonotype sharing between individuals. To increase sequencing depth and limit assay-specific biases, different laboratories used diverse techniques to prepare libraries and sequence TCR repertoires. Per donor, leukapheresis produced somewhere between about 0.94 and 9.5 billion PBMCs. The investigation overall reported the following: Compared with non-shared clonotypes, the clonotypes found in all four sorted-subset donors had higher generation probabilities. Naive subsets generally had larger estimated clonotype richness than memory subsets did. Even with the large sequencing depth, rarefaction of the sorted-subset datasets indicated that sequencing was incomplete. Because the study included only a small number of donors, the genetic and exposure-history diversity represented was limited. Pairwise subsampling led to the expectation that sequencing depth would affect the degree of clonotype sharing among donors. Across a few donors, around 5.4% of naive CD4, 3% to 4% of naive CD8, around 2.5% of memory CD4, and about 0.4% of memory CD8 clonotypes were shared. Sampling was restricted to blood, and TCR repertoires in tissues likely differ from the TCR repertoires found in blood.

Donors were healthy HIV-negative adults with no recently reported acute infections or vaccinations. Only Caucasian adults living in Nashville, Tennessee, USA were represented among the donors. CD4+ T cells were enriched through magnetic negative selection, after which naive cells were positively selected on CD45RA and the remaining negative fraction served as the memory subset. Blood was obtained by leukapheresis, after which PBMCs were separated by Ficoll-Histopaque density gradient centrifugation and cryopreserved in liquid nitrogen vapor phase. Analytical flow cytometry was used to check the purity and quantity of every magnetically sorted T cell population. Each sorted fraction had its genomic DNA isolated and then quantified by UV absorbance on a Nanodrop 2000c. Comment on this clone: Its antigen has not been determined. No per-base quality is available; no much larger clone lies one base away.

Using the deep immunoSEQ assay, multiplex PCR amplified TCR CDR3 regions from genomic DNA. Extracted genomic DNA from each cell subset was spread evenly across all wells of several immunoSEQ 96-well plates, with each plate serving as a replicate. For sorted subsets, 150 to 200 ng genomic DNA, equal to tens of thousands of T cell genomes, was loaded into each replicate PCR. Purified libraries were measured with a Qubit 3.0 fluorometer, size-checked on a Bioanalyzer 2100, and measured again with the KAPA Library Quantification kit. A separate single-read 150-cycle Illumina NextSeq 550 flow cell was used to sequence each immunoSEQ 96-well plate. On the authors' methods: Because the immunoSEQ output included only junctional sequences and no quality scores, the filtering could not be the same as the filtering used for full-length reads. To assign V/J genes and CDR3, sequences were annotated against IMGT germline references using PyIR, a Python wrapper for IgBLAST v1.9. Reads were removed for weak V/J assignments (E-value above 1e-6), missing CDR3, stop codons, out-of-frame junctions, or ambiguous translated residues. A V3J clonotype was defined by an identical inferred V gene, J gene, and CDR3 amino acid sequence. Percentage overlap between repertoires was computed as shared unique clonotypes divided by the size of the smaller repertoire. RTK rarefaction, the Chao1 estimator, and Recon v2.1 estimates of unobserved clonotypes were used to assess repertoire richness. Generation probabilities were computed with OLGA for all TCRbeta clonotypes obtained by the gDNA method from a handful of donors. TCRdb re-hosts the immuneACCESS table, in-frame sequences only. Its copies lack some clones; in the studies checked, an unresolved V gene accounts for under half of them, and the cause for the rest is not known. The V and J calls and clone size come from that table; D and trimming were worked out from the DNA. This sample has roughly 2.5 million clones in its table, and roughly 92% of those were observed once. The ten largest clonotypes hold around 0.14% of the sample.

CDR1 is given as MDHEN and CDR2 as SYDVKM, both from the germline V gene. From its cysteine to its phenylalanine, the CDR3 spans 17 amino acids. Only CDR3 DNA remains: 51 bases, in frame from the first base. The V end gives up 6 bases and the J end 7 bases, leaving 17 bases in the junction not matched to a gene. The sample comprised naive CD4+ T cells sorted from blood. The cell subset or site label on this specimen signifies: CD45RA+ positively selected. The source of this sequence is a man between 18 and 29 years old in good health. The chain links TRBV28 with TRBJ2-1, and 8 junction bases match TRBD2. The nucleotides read TGTGCCAGCAGCCACCCCCCCGGAGCGGGGGCAGAAAATGAGCAGTTCTTC. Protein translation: CASSHPPGAGAENEQFF. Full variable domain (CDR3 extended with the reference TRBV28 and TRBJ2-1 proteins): DVKVTQSSRYLVKRTGEKVFLECVQDMDHENMFWYRQDPGLGLRLIYFSYDVKMKEKGDIPEGYSVSREKKERFSLILESASTNQTSMYLCASSHPPGAGAENEQFFGPGTRLTVL.